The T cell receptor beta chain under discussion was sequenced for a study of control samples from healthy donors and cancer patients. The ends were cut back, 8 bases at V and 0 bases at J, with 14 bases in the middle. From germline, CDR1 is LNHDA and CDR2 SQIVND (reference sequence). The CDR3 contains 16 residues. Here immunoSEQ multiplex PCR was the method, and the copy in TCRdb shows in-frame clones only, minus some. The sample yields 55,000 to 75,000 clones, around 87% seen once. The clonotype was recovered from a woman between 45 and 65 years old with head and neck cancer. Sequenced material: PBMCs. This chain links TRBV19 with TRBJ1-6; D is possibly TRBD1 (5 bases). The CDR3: CASGTRGSSYNSPLHF. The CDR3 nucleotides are TGTGCCAGTGGGACTAGGGGCAGCTCCTATAATTCACCCCTCCACTTT.